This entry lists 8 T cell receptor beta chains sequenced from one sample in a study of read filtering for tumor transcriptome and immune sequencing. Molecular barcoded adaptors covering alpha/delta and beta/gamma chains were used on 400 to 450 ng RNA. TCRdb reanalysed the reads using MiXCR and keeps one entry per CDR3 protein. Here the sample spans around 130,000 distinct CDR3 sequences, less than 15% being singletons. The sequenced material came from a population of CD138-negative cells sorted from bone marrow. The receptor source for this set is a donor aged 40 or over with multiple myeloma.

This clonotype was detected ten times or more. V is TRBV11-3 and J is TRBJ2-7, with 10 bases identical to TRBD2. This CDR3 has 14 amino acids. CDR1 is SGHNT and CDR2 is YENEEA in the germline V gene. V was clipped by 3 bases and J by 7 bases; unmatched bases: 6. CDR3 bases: TGTGCCAGCAGCTTTAGCGGGAGGTCGGGTGAGCAGTACTTC. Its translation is CASSFSGRSGEQYF.

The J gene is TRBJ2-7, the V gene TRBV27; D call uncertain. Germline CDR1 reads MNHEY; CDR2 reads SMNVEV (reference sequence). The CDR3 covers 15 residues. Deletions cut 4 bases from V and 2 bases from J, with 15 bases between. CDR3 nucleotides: TGTGCCAGCAGTTCATTCTGGGGTGAAACCTACGAGCAGTACTTC. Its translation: CASSSFWGETYEQYF.

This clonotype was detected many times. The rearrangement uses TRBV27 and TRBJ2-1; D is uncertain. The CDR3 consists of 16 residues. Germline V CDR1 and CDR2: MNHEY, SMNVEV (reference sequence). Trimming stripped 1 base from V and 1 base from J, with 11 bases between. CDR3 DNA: TGTGCCAGCAGTTTATTCCTGGCGACGTCCTACAATGAGCAGTTCTTC. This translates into CASSLFLATSYNEQFF.

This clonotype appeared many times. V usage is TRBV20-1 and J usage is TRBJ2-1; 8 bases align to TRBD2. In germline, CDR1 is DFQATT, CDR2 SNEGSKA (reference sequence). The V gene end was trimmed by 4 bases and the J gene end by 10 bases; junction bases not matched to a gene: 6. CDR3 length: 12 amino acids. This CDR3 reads CSAKESGREQFF. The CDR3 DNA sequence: TGCAGTGCTAAGGAAAGCGGGAGAGAGCAGTTCTTC.

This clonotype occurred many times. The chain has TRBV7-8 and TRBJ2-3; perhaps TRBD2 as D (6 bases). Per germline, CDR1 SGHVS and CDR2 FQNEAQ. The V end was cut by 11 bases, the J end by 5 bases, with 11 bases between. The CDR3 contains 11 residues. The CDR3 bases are TGTGCCGTTACAGCGGGAGATACGCAGTATTTT. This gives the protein CAVTAGDTQYF.

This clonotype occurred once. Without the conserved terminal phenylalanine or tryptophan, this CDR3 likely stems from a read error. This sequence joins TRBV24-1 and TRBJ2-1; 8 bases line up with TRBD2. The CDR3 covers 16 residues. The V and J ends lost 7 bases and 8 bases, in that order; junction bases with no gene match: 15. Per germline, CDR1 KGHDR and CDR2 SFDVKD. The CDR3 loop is CATSSGGRLLVDEQFL. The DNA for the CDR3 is TGTGCCACCAGCTCGGGGGGGAGACTATTGGTCGATGAGCAGTTCCTC.

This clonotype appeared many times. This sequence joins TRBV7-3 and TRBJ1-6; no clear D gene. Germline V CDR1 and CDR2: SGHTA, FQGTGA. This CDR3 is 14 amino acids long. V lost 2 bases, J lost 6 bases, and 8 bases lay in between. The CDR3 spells CASSLGLGNSPLHF. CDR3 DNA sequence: TGTGCCAGCAGCTTAGGACTGGGTAATTCACCCCTCCACTTT. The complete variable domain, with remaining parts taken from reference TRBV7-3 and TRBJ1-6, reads GAGVSQTPSNKVTEKGKYVELRCDPISGHTALYWYRQSLGQGPEFLIYFQGTGAADDSGLPNDRFFAVRPEGSVSTLKIQRTERGDSAVYLCASSLGLGNSPLHFGNGTRLTVT.

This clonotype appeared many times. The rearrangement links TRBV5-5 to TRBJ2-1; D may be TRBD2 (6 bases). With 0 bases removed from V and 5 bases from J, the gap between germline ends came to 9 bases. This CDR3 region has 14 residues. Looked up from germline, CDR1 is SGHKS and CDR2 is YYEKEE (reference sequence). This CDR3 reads CASSLVRDHNEQFF. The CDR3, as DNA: TGTGCCAGCAGCTTGGTGCGGGACCACAATGAGCAGTTCTTC. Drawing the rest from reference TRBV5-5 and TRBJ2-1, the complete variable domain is DAGVTQSPTHLIKTRGQQVTLRCSPISGHKSVSWYQQVLGQGPQFIFQYYEKEERGRGNFPDRFSARQFPNYSSELNVNALLLGDSALYLCASSLVRDHNEQFFGPGTRLTVL.